The rows below give T cell receptor beta chains drawn from one sample of a study of tumor-infiltrating lymphocytes in primary liver carcinoma. From the multiplex PCR reads, TCRdb called clonotypes with MiXCR, one entry per CDR3 protein. The sample lists about 120,000 distinct CDR3 sequences, 65% to 75% occurring once. Sequencing used tumor-adjacent normal liver tissue. The receptors were gathered from a woman aged 55-69 years with primary liver carcinoma and hepatitis B virus infection. Both conserved end residues are part of each CDR3. The D gene is left open where the match is weak. Clone size is shown for a subset of rows, as once, few, many or a class of expanded clone.

clone_size: .; j_call: TRBJ2-7; v_call: TRBV2; d_call: TRBD2; cdr3_aa: CASGTNEQCF; cdr3_nt: TGTGCCAGCGGGACTAACGAGCAGTGCTTC
clone_size: .; j_call: TRBJ2-2; v_call: TRBV11-2; d_call: .; cdr3_aa: CTSSLDRTWGLFF; cdr3_nt: TGTACCAGCAGCTTAGATAGGACTTGGGGGCTGTTTTTT
clone_size: many; j_call: TRBJ1-1; v_call: TRBV7-9; d_call: .; cdr3_aa: CASSARERKNTEAFF; cdr3_nt: TGTGCCAGCAGCGCTAGGGAACGGAAGAACACTGAAGCTTTCTTT
clone_size: .; j_call: TRBJ1-3; v_call: TRBV11-2; d_call: TRBD1; cdr3_aa: CANSSPGQGGLPSGNTMYF; cdr3_nt: TGTGCCAACAGCTCACCGGGACAGGGGGGACTCCCCTCTGGAAACACCATGTATTTT
clone_size: .; j_call: TRBJ2-3; v_call: TRBV6-1; d_call: .; cdr3_aa: CAIMGDADTQYF; cdr3_nt: TGTGCCATCATGGGGGACGCAGATACGCAGTACTTT
clone_size: many; j_call: TRBJ1-2; v_call: TRBV12-3/TRBV12-4; d_call: .; cdr3_aa: CASSLEGGYTF; cdr3_nt: TGTGCCAGCAGTTTAGAAGGGGGCTACACCTTC
clone_size: many; j_call: TRBJ2-7; v_call: TRBV5-1; d_call: TRBD2; cdr3_aa: CASSLGLAGEQYF; cdr3_nt: TGCGCCAGCAGCTTAGGACTAGCGGGGGAGCAGTACTTC
clone_size: .; j_call: TRBJ2-7; v_call: TRBV29-1; d_call: .; cdr3_aa: CSIEPSSRGEQYF; cdr3_nt: TGCAGCATTGAACCCAGCTCTAGAGGCGAGCAGTATTTC
clone_size: .; j_call: TRBJ2-7; v_call: TRBV28; d_call: .; cdr3_aa: CANTFSTGLGYGQYF; cdr3_nt: TGTGCCAACACCTTCTCCACAGGGCTAGGCTACGGGCAGTACTTC
clone_size: .; j_call: TRBJ2-5; v_call: TRBV29-1; d_call: TRBD2; cdr3_aa: CSITQGLAAMKETQYF; cdr3_nt: TGCAGCATTACCCAGGGACTAGCAGCTATGAAAGAGACTCAGTACTTC
clone_size: .; j_call: TRBJ2-1; v_call: TRBV29-1; d_call: TRBD2; cdr3_aa: CSVVKLAGASFKEQFF; cdr3_nt: TGCAGCGTAGTTAAGCTAGCGGGAGCATCGTTCAAAGAGCAGTTCTTC
clone_size: .; j_call: TRBJ1-2; v_call: TRBV6-1; d_call: TRBD1; cdr3_aa: CASRGGQGIGSYGYTF; cdr3_nt: TGTGCCAGCAGGGGAGGACAGGGGATTGGCAGCTATGGCTACACCTTC
clone_size: many; j_call: TRBJ2-3; v_call: TRBV4-1; d_call: TRBD1; cdr3_aa: CASSQTGRGPTDTQYF; cdr3_nt: TGCGCCAGCAGCCAAACGGGCAGGGGGCCTACAGATACGCAGTATTTT
clone_size: .; j_call: TRBJ2-2; v_call: TRBV28; d_call: TRBD2; cdr3_aa: CAGTPSTSSLAGGPAGELFF; cdr3_nt: TGTGCCGGCACCCCATCGACCTCCTCCCTAGCGGGAGGGCCGGCAGGGGAGCTGTTTTTT
clone_size: many; j_call: TRBJ2-2; v_call: TRBV5-1; d_call: .; cdr3_aa: CASSPRGAANTGELFF; cdr3_nt: TGCGCCAGCAGCCCCAGGGGCGCCGCGAACACCGGGGAGCTGTTTTTT
clone_size: few; j_call: TRBJ2-1; v_call: TRBV11-3; d_call: TRBD1; cdr3_aa: CASSSTGVLHEQFF; cdr3_nt: TGTGCCAGCAGCTCGACAGGGGTTTTGCATGAGCAGTTCTTC
clone_size: .; j_call: TRBJ1-2; v_call: TRBV12-3/TRBV12-4; d_call: .; cdr3_aa: CASSLREGSNGYTF; cdr3_nt: TGTGCCAGCAGTTTACGGGAGGGATCCAATGGCTACACCTTC
clone_size: .; j_call: TRBJ2-2; v_call: TRBV11-2; d_call: .; cdr3_aa: CADSIRGTGELFF; cdr3_nt: TGTGCCGACAGCATAAGGGGGACCGGGGAGCTGTTTTTT
clone_size: .; j_call: TRBJ1-1; v_call: TRBV12-3/TRBV12-4; d_call: .; cdr3_aa: CSSSFAGSTEALF; cdr3_nt: TGTTCCAGCAGTTTCGCAGGGAGCACTGAAGCTCTCTTT
clone_size: .; j_call: TRBJ2-1; v_call: TRBV28; d_call: .; cdr3_aa: CATFDKTGKGYNEQFF; cdr3_nt: TGTGCCACCTTCGATAAAACAGGGAAGGGGTACAATGAGCAGTTCTTC